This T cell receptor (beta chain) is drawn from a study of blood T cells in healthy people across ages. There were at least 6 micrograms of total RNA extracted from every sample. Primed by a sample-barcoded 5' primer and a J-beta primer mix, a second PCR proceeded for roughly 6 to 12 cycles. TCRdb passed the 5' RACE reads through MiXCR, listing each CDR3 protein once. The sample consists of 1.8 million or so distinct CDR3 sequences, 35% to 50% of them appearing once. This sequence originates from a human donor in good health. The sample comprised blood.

CDR3 loop: CASSQGYGGRYYGYTF. The CDR3 DNA sequence: TGCGCCAGCAGCCAAGGTTACGGGGGGCGTTACTATGGCTACACCTTC. The J gene is TRBJ1-2, the V gene TRBV4-3; a weak D match, TRBD1 (6 bases). Trimming cost V 1 base and J 3 bases, with 15 bases left between them. CDR1 is LGHNA, CDR2 YSLEER, per germline. The CDR3 contains 16 residues.